The clone carrying this T cell receptor beta chain was found a few times. Its antigen is undetermined. This specimen comes from a study of Graves' ophthalmopathy and Graves' hyperthyroidism. Thyroid ultrasound, orbital computed tomography, TRAb, serum thyroxine and clinical symptoms formed the basis of diagnosis. General observations from the study: Ophthalmopathy progression was predicted with around 71% sensitivity and about 72% specificity. Using 13 signatures, a model distinguished ophthalmopathy from stable hyperthyroidism, reaching roughly 90% sensitivity and approximately 81% specificity. Most clonotypes expanded in thyroid above 0.001 frequency were present in blood too.

Amplification targeted the TCR beta CDR3 regions, with RNA transcripts as the source material. First-round RT-PCR with HTBI primers preceded a second-round multiplex PCR. Using its own MiXCR run on the multiplex PCR reads, TCRdb lists one record per CDR3 protein. In the table there are over a million distinct CDR3 sequences, about 35% of which are singletons. V dropped 11 bases and J dropped 2 bases, with 16 bases sitting between them. Germline values: CDR1 SGHVS, CDR2 FNYEAQ. This CDR3 has 14 amino acids. The source of this sequence is an adult man with Graves' hyperthyroidism. The gene calls are TRBV7-6 and TRBJ1-5; D might be TRBD1 (5 bases). The sequenced sample consisted of peripheral blood or thyroid tissue (not recorded which). CDR3 bases: TGTGCCCACGATCTGCAGGGTGGCAATCAGCCCCAGCATTTT. Its protein product is CAHDLQGGNQPQHF.